One and the same sample provided the 17 T cell receptor beta chains below, sequenced in a study of CD8 T cells in ankylosing spondylitis. TCRdb re-called the 5' RACE reads through MiXCR, storing one row per CDR3 protein. The sample carries roughly 160,000 distinct CDR3 sequences, approximately 10% recorded once. The specimen sequenced was blood, either unsorted or a sorted T cell fraction (not recorded which). The source of these receptors is a male donor with ankylosing spondylitis or in good health (not recorded which).

This clonotype was seen many times. V and J are TRBV7-2 and TRBJ2-2, with unresolved D. V lost 10 bases, J lost 1 base, and 13 bases lay in between. Germline V lookup: CDR1 SGHTA, CDR2 FQGNSA. CDR3 length equals 14 residues. For the CDR3, the DNA is TGTGCCACCGATGCCGGAAGGAACACCGGGGAGCTGTTTTTT. Encoded protein: CATDAGRNTGELFF.

This clonotype has ten or more counts. The chain recombines TRBV2 with TRBJ2-5, with D tentatively TRBD2 (6 bases). V was trimmed by 8 bases and J by 1 base, leaving 14 bases between them. The CDR3 consists of 14 residues. From germline, CDR1 is SNHLY and CDR2 FYNNEI. CDR3 nucleotide sequence: TGTGCCAGCGGGCGGGGCTCGGCCCAAGAGACCCAGTACTTC. Encoded protein: CASGRGSAQETQYF.

This clonotype was found many times. The chain employs TRBV9 and TRBJ1-3, with unresolved D. The V end was cut by 0 bases, the J end by 0 bases, with 13 bases between. Germline CDR1 and CDR2: SGDLS and YYNGEE. The CDR3 spans 17 residues. DNA of the CDR3: TGTGCCAGCAGCGTAGCTGGAGCCGGTCTCTCTGGAAACACCATATATTTT. This codes for CASSVAGAGLSGNTIYF. Combining the CDR3 with reference TRBV9 and TRBJ1-3 gives the whole variable domain DSGVTQTPKHLITATGQRVTLRCSPRSGDLSVYWYQQSLDQGLQFLIQYYNGEERAKGNILERFSAQQFPDLHSELNLSSLELGDSALYFCASSVAGAGLSGNTIYFGEGSWLTVV.

The chain joins TRBV10-3 to TRBJ2-1; TRBD2 matches at 12 bases. The CDR3 consists of 16 residues. The V gene's germline CDR1 is ENHRY and CDR2 SYGVKD. Germline trimming cut 2 bases from V and 5 bases from J; bases unmatched to any gene: 4. Here the CDR3 reads CAISEGGLAGNNEQFF. The CDR3 DNA reads as TGTGCCATCAGTGAGGGCGGACTAGCGGGGAACAATGAGCAGTTCTTC.

The table lists this clonotype with many counts. The V gene is TRBV12-3 or TRBV12-4, the J gene TRBJ1-2, with TRBD1 matching 10 bases. This CDR3 region has 14 residues. V was clipped by 7 bases and J by 8 bases; unmatched bases: 10. The CDR3 DNA reads as TGTGCCAGCACCGAGACAGGGGGCAGGCACGGCTACACCTTC. It codes for CASTETGGRHGYTF.

This clonotype was seen a few times. This chain uses TRBV18 with TRBJ2-7; D perhaps matches TRBD1 (5 bases). The CDR3 sequence is 14 residues long. Trimming removed 6 bases at V and 4 bases at J, with 16 bases between. In germline, CDR1 is KGHSH, CDR2 LQKENI. The CDR3 sequence: CASSPSSGNYEQYF. The CDR3 region has the DNA TGTGCCAGCTCGCCATCATCAGGGAATTACGAGCAGTACTTC. Supplemented by reference TRBV18 and TRBJ2-7, the full variable domain reads NAGVMQNPRHLVRRRGQEARLRCSPMKGHSHVYWYRQLPEEGLKFMVYLQKENIIDESGMPKERFSAEFPKEGPSILRIQQVVRGDSAAYFCASSPSSGNYEQYFGPGTRLTVT.

This clonotype was seen at least ten times. The V and J genes are TRBV5-1 and TRBJ1-1; no clear D. V was trimmed by 1 base and J by 0 bases, leaving 7 bases between them. CDR3 length: 14 amino acids. Germline V gives CDR1 SGHRS, CDR2 YFSETQ. CDR3 residues: CASSLSGVNTEAFF. CDR3 sequence (DNA): TGCGCCAGCAGCTTGTCAGGAGTGAACACTGAAGCTTTCTTT.

The genes are TRBV11-2 and TRBJ2-3; TRBD2 matches 11 bases. The V gene end was trimmed by 6 bases and the J gene end by 6 bases; junction bases not matched to a gene: 8. CDR1 and CDR2 (germline): SGHAT, FQNNGV. The CDR3 length is 15 residues. CDR3 residues: CASRLLAGARDTQYF. The CDR3 nucleotides are TGTGCCAGCAGACTACTAGCGGGGGCGAGGGATACGCAGTATTTT.

This clonotype was recorded at least ten times. The chain links TRBV12-3 or TRBV12-4 to TRBJ1-1; D is unresolved. The length of the CDR3 is 14 residues. V gave up 7 bases and J gave up 1 base, with 13 bases separating them. This CDR3 reads CASTSTDGNTEAFF. CDR3 sequence (DNA): TGTGCCAGCACGAGTACGGACGGGAACACTGAAGCTTTCTTT.

The table lists this clonotype with many counts. This sequence joins TRBV7-9 and TRBJ2-2; possibly TRBD2 for D (6 bases). Trimming pared 1 base from V and 4 bases from J, leaving 13 bases between. The V gene's germline CDR1 is SEHNR and CDR2 FQNEAQ (reference sequence). The length of the CDR3 is 16 residues. This CDR3 is CASSLGPPRGTGELFF. CDR3 sequence (DNA): TGTGCCAGCAGCTTAGGACCGCCGCGGGGCACCGGGGAGCTGTTTTTT.

This clonotype was observed at least ten times. The CDR3 nucleotides are TGTGCCAGCAGCTTACCCGGGACACCCGAGAACACCGGGGAGCTGTTTTTT. It codes for CASSLPGTPENTGELFF. This chain links TRBV21-1 with TRBJ2-2; TRBD1 is the table's D call and was not checked against the DNA. TRBV21-1 is a documented pseudogene. The CDR3 totals 17 residues.

The rearrangement joins TRBV6-1 to TRBJ2-1, with TRBD2 matching 8 bases. The CDR3 consists of 14 residues. J lost 6 bases, V lost 8 bases, and 9 bases had no gene match. From germline, CDR1 is MNHNS and CDR2 SASEGT. The CDR3 protein is CASLGRGGLNEQFF. In DNA, the CDR3 is TGTGCCAGCTTGGGACGGGGGGGCCTCAATGAGCAGTTCTTC.

This chain joins TRBV20-1 and TRBJ2-1, with 10 bases fitting TRBD2. The germline V gene encodes CDR1 DFQATT and CDR2 SNEGSKA (reference sequence). The CDR3 is made up of 19 amino acids. V shed 5 bases and J 8 bases; nucleotides not matched to a gene: 24. CDR3 region: CSAVAPGRGPAGGPDEQFF. CDR3 nucleotides: TGCAGTGCTGTCGCTCCGGGCAGGGGCCCAGCGGGGGGGCCCGATGAGCAGTTCTTC.

This clonotype was counted at least ten times. The V call is TRBV20-1, the J call TRBJ2-3; D is possibly TRBD2 (6 bases). The CDR3 consists of 15 residues. CDR1 and CDR2 from the germline V gene are DFQATT and SNEGSKA (reference sequence). The V and J ends lost 0 bases and 1 base respectively, with 11 bases between them. CDR3 amino acids: CSARDLRLGTDTQYF. CDR3 sequence (DNA): TGCAGTGCTAGAGATCTTAGACTAGGCACAGATACGCAGTATTTT.

With regard to this clonotype: Given a much more abundant clone one base away, this may be a read error. The chain links TRBV29-1 to TRBJ2-7; D not certain. CDR3 length: 11 amino acids. CDR1 is SQVTM, CDR2 ANQGSEA, per germline. The CDR3 nucleotides are TGCGGCGTTGCCGGGCCCTACGAGCAGTACTTC. This encodes CGVAGPYEQYF.

V is TRBV3-1 and J is TRBJ1-1; D gene ambiguous. Trimming took off 4 bases at V and 14 bases at J, with 14 bases between the two ends. CDR3 length: 11 amino acids. Per the germline V gene, CDR1 is LGHDT and CDR2 is YNNKEL (reference sequence). CDR3 region: CASSREDPLFF. The CDR3, as DNA: TGTGCCAGCAGCCGGGAGGACCCTTTATTCTTT.

This clonotype occurred many times. V and J are TRBV6-1 and TRBJ1-2; D perhaps matches TRBD1 (6 bases). CDR1 and CDR2 from the germline V gene are MNHNS and SASEGT. The CDR3 runs 15 residues. V was clipped by 1 base and J by 4 bases, with 13 bases between them. CDR3 residues: CASSEGTEVFYGYTF. Written as DNA, the CDR3 is TGTGCCAGCAGTGAAGGGACAGAGGTTTTCTATGGCTACACCTTC.